This is a list of T cell receptor beta chains from one sample in a study of siplizumab effects on memory and regulatory T cells. Data came from immunoSEQ multiplex PCR; TCRdb stores just in-frame clones and leaves some out. Found here are roughly 100,000 clones, approximately 94% of them singletons; the top ten hold about 0.32%. The sequenced sample consisted of CD4+ T cells sorted from blood. All receptors come from a human donor in good health. CDR3s include the opening cysteine and the closing phenylalanine or tryptophan. A D gene is named only where the DNA matches it firmly. Not all rows give a size; the values are once, few, many and, for expanded clones, a class.

V gene,J gene,clone size,D gene,CDR3 protein,CDR3 DNA
TRBV27,TRBJ2-5,NA,TRBD2,CASSGRLAGEETQYF,TGTGCCAGCAGCGGCAGACTAGCGGGGGAAGAGACCCAGTACTTC
TRBV6-5,TRBJ1-4,NA,NA,CASSPSPSEDEKLFF,TGTGCCAGCAGCCCGTCCCCGTCTGAGGATGAAAAACTGTTTTTT
TRBV5-1,TRBJ2-2,NA,NA,CASSSRTPNTGELFF,TGCGCCAGCAGCTCCCGAACCCCTAACACCGGGGAGCTGTTTTTT
TRBV10-3,TRBJ1-5,NA,NA,CAISDDGGNQPQHF,TGTGCCATCAGTGACGACGGGGGGAATCAGCCCCAGCATTTT
TRBV10-1,TRBJ1-2,NA,NA,CASSESTVGGYTF,TGCGCCAGCAGTGAGTCGACGGTCGGGGGCTACACCTTC
TRBV5-1,TRBJ1-4,NA,NA,CASNPGMGEKLFF,TGCGCCAGCAATCCGGGTATGGGGGAAAAACTGTTTTTT
TRBV27,TRBJ1-1,NA,TRBD1,CASSSVDRGTEAFF,TGTGCCAGCAGTTCGGTGGACAGGGGCACTGAAGCTTTCTTT
TRBV7-2,TRBJ1-3,NA,TRBD1,CASSSTGPGNTIYF,TGTGCCAGCAGCTCGACAGGGCCTGGAAACACCATATATTTT
TRBV9,TRBJ1-5,NA,NA,CASSVGTGYNQPQHF,TGTGCCAGCAGCGTAGGTACAGGCTACAATCAGCCCCAGCATTTT
TRBV5-1,TRBJ1-2,NA,NA,CASSFQVSYGYTF,TGCGCCAGCAGCTTCCAGGTTAGCTATGGCTACACCTTC
TRBV9,TRBJ1-3,NA,TRBD1,CASTQGALGNTIYF,TGTGCCAGCACACAGGGGGCTCTTGGAAACACCATATATTTT
TRBV27,TRBJ2-3,NA,TRBD1,CASSYLTGVRTDTQYF,TGTGCCAGCAGTTACTTGACAGGGGTACGGACAGATACGCAGTATTTT
TRBV11-2,TRBJ1-2,NA,NA,CASSLGAGTLYGYTF,TGTGCCAGCAGCTTAGGGGCAGGGACCCTCTATGGCTACACCTTC
TRBV6-1,TRBJ2-1,NA,TRBD1,CASSGQGRSYNEQFF,TGTGCCAGCAGCGGACAGGGACGGTCCTACAATGAGCAGTTCTTC
TRBV4-2,TRBJ2-7,NA,TRBD1,CASTRWAGQGFDEQYF,TGTGCCAGCACCCGATGGGCGGGACAGGGCTTTGACGAGCAGTACTTC
TRBV19,TRBJ1-5,NA,NA,CASRRQRSNQPQHF,TGTGCCAGTAGGCGACAGCGTAGCAATCAGCCCCAGCATTTT
TRBV11-3,TRBJ1-1,NA,NA,CASSSRFRPPEAFF,TGTGCCAGCAGCAGCCGGTTCAGACCCCCTGAAGCTTTCTTT
TRBV10-1,TRBJ2-5,NA,NA,CASSESVSGTQYF,TGCGCCAGCAGTGAGTCGGTTTCCGGGACCCAGTACTTC
TRBV5-4,TRBJ2-3,NA,TRBD2,CASSSAGGTQYF,TGTGCCAGCAGCTCGGCCGGGGGGACGCAGTATTTT
TRBV4-2,TRBJ1-2,NA,NA,CASSQVSSEDANYGYTF,TGTGCCAGCAGCCAAGTCTCATCAGAGGACGCTAACTATGGCTACACCTTC
TRBV6-5,TRBJ1-4,NA,NA,CASSFGVWEKLFF,TGTGCCAGCAGTTTTGGGGTTTGGGAAAAACTGTTTTTT
TRBV10-3,TRBJ1-1,NA,TRBD1,CAISYGTDNTEAFF,TGTGCCATCAGCTACGGGACAGATAACACTGAAGCTTTCTTT
TRBV9,TRBJ2-7,NA,NA,CASSVVGDYEQYF,TGTGCCAGCAGCGTAGTTGGTGACTACGAGCAGTACTTC
TRBV2,TRBJ1-5,NA,NA,CASSYDSNQPQHF,TGTGCCAGCAGTTACGATAGCAATCAGCCCCAGCATTTT
TRBV5-1,TRBJ2-2,NA,NA,CASSLALDTGELFF,TGCGCCAGCAGCTTGGCACTGGACACCGGGGAGCTGTTTTTT
TRBV30,TRBJ2-7,NA,NA,CAWSWDLGSYEQYF,TGTGCCTGGAGTTGGGACCTTGGCTCCTACGAGCAGTACTTC
TRBV18,TRBJ1-5,once,TRBD1,CASGPTGDQPQHF,TGTGCCAGCGGACCGACAGGGGATCAGCCCCAGCATTTT
TRBV11-3,TRBJ1-4,NA,NA,CASSRVAAPNEKLFF,TGTGCCAGCAGCCGCGTGGCAGCCCCTAATGAAAAACTGTTTTTT
TRBV9,TRBJ2-2,NA,NA,CASSVVAGPVVSGELFF,TGTGCCAGCAGCGTAGTAGCAGGGCCGGTCGTCTCCGGGGAGCTGTTTTTT
TRBV9,TRBJ1-6,NA,NA,CASSVAGNRNSPLHF,TGTGCCAGCAGCGTAGCAGGGAACCGCAATTCACCCCTCCACTTT
TRBV5-4,TRBJ2-6,NA,TRBD1,CASSLVRQGAGANVLTF,TGTGCCAGCAGCTTGGTTCGCCAGGGGGCTGGGGCCAACGTCCTGACTTTC
TRBV29-1,TRBJ1-1,NA,NA,CSVAGDMNTEAFF,TGCAGCGTTGCCGGTGACATGAACACTGAAGCTTTCTTT
TRBV15,TRBJ1-5,few,NA,CATSRDRVGQPQHF,TGTGCCACCAGCAGAGACAGGGTAGGTCAGCCCCAGCATTTT
TRBV7-8,TRBJ1-5,NA,TRBD1,CASSPGTGLGGNQPQHF,TGTGCCAGCAGCCCAGGGACAGGGCTTGGTGGCAATCAGCCCCAGCATTTT
TRBV12-5,TRBJ1-1,NA,NA,CASGGTVNTEAFF,TGTGCTAGTGGGGGGACGGTGAACACTGAAGCTTTCTTT
TRBV6-6,TRBJ1-6,NA,NA,CASSLGRSNSPLHF,TGTGCCAGCAGCCTCGGCCGGTCGAATTCACCCCTCCACTTT
TRBV9,TRBJ2-7,few,NA,CASSAQEEQHF,TGTGCCAGCAGCGCCCAGGAGGAGCAGCACTTC
TRBV7-9,TRBJ1-2,NA,NA,CASSPPFVGGSYGYTF,TGTGCCAGCAGCCCCCCCTTTGTGGGGGGCAGCTATGGCTACACCTTC
TRBV6-4,TRBJ1-2,NA,NA,CASSPQFRGYYGYTF,TGTGCCAGCAGTCCACAGTTTCGGGGCTACTATGGCTACACCTTC
TRBV30,TRBJ1-1,NA,TRBD1,CAWSVLGTGSMNTEAFF,TGTGCCTGGAGTGTACTCGGGACAGGGTCGATGAACACTGAAGCTTTCTTT
TRBV7-6,TRBJ1-6,few,NA,CASSFEGGGGVVSPLHF,TGTGCCAGCAGCTTCGAGGGCGGCGGGGGAGTAGTTTCACCCCTCCACTTT
TRBV5-4,TRBJ1-1,NA,NA,CASSLRQDTEAFF,TGTGCCAGCAGCTTGAGGCAGGACACTGAAGCTTTCTTT
TRBV19,TRBJ2-7,NA,NA,CASSIRHYYEQYF,TGTGCCAGTAGTATCCGGCATTACTACGAGCAGTACTTC
TRBV19,TRBJ1-3,NA,NA,CASSISGGGNTIYF,TGTGCCAGTAGTATAAGCGGCGGAGGGAACACCATATATTTT
TRBV29-1,TRBJ2-7,NA,TRBD1,CSARQGGNTYEQYF,TGCAGCGCCAGACAGGGGGGAAATACTTACGAGCAGTACTTC
TRBV7-2,TRBJ2-2,NA,TRBD2,CASSLAGGFVTGELFF,TGTGCCAGCAGCTTAGCGGGGGGGTTCGTCACCGGGGAGCTGTTTTTT
TRBV5-1,TRBJ2-7,NA,NA,CASSLEDTYSYEQYF,TGCGCCAGCAGCCTAGAGGACACCTACTCCTACGAGCAGTACTTC
TRBV6-6,TRBJ2-3,NA,NA,CASSLEPSTDTQYF,TGTGCCAGCAGTTTGGAACCCAGCACAGATACGCAGTATTTT
TRBV5-6,TRBJ2-7,NA,NA,CASSRGAGVGYEQYF,TGTGCCAGCAGCCGGGGAGCAGGGGTCGGTTACGAGCAGTACTTC
TRBV4-1,TRBJ2-7,NA,NA,CASSRATGTYEQYF,TGCGCCAGCAGCCGGGCAACCGGGACCTACGAGCAGTACTTC
TRBV30,TRBJ1-6,NA,TRBD1,CAWSVLGQQGGTSSLHF,TGTGCCTGGAGTGTACTTGGGCAGCAGGGGGGGACTTCGTCCCTCCACTTT
TRBV18,TRBJ1-1,NA,NA,CASSPPSGEAFF,TGTGCCAGCTCACCACCGTCAGGGGAAGCTTTCTTT
TRBV30,TRBJ1-5,NA,TRBD1,CAWSDRTGASNQPQHF,TGTGCCTGGAGTGATCGGACAGGGGCCAGCAATCAGCCCCAGCATTTT